The T cell receptor beta chain described here comes from a study of shared clonotypes between healthy human individuals. About the research overall: The study enrolled two women and a few men aged 18 to 49.

CD45RO negativity and positive selection for CCR7 defined naive CD8 cells, a population that excluded terminally differentiated effector memory CD45RA+ cells. Notes on this clone: The target antigen is unknown.

The ends were cut back, 6 bases at V and 1 base at J, with 15 bases in the middle. Germline CDR1 and CDR2: SQVTM and ANQGSEA. This CDR3 has 14 amino acids. Study-wide points: Sampling used blood alone; tissue repertoires probably differ. Generation of non-shared clonotypes was less probable than generation of clonotypes shared by all four donors.

Template for every sorted-subset replicate PCR totaled about 0.2 ug DNA, around 32,000 T cell genomes. Only in-frame clones appear in the TCRdb table, and some are missing; sequencing was by immunoSEQ multiplex PCR. The repertoire holds around 2,100,000 clones, with about 94% as singletons. The chain is built from TRBV29-1 and TRBJ1-2; tentatively, D is TRBD1 (5 bases). Source material: naive CD8+ T cells sorted from blood. This TCR came from a man aged 18-30 years in good health. The CDR3 loop is CSVDTGDNNYGYTF. CDR3 bases: TGCAGCGTGGACACAGGAGATAATAACTATGGCTACACCTTC.